Listed below are T cell receptor beta chains from one sample, sequenced in a study of CD8 T cells in Susac syndrome. TCRdb passed the immunoSEQ multiplex PCR reads through MiXCR, listing each CDR3 protein once. The sample includes approximately 140,000 distinct CDR3 sequences, 94% of them seen just once. The specimen was CD8+ T cells from PBMCs. Receptors originate from a human donor in good health. CDR3s include the opening cysteine and the closing phenylalanine or tryptophan. D genes are given only for firm matches. Size is stated for part of the rows, as once, few or many counts, or as a class when the clone is expanded.

clone size,V gene,D gene,J gene,CDR3 DNA,CDR3 protein
-,TRBV7-6,-,TRBJ1-4,TGTGCCAGCAGCTTAGCGCGAGGGAATGGAGAAAAACTGTTTTTT,CASSLARGNGEKLFF
-,TRBV7-8,-,TRBJ2-5,TGTGCCAGCAGCTTAGGTGGCGTCCAGTACTTC,CASSLGGVQYF
-,TRBV15,-,TRBJ1-1,TGTGCCACCAGCAGTGTTCCGGGGGCTGAAGCTTTCTTT,CATSSVPGAEAFF
-,TRBV4-3,-,TRBJ1-1,TGCGCCAGCAGCCAACTAACAGGGAACACTGAAGCTTTCTTT,CASSQLTGNTEAFF
-,TRBV28,-,TRBJ1-2,TGTGCCAGCAGTTTTGAGGAGGACTATGGCTACACCTTC,CASSFEEDYGYTF
-,TRBV3-1,-,TRBJ2-2,TGTGCCAGCAGCCAAAATCGCGGGGAGCTGTTTTTT,CASSQNRGELFF
once,TRBV7-9,TRBD2,TRBJ2-1,TGTGCCATCCAAGCGGGAGTAATCAATGAGCAGTTCTTC,CAIQAGVINEQFF
-,TRBV29-1,-,TRBJ2-1,TGCAGCGTCGGGCGGCAGAACAATGAGCAGTTCTTC,CSVGRQNNEQFF
-,TRBV12-3/TRBV12-4,TRBD2,TRBJ2-7,TGTGCCAGCAGCTCTCTAGCGGCCGAGCAGTACTTC,CASSSLAAEQYF
-,TRBV11-2,-,TRBJ2-1,TGTGCCAGCAGCTTAGATCTGGGGACAAGCTACAATGAGCAGTTCTTC,CASSLDLGTSYNEQFF
-,TRBV9,-,TRBJ2-3,TGTGCCAGCAGCGTAGGTGTCGTTACAGATACGCAGTATTTT,CASSVGVVTDTQYF
-,TRBV29-1,-,TRBJ2-1,TGCAGCGTTCTGTCGGGAGAATCCTACAATGAGCAGTTCTTC,CSVLSGESYNEQFF
-,TRBV5-6,-,TRBJ1-1,TGTGCCAGCAGCTTGGGAGGGATTAACACTGAAGCTTTCTTT,CASSLGGINTEAFF
-,TRBV6-2/TRBV6-3,-,TRBJ2-7,TGTGCCAGCATATCCGGGGCGGGGGAGCAGTACTTC,CASISGAGEQYF
-,TRBV27,-,TRBJ2-7,TGTGCCAGCAGAGAGGGCTATGGTTCCTACGAGCAGTACTTC,CASREGYGSYEQYF
-,TRBV5-6,-,TRBJ2-7,TGTGCCAGCAGCTTGGAGGGATTAGACTACGAGCAGTACTTC,CASSLEGLDYEQYF
-,TRBV7-3,-,TRBJ1-2,TGTGCCAGCAGCTTAACGGTCGGTCATGGCTACACCTTC,CASSLTVGHGYTF
-,TRBV20-1,TRBD2,TRBJ2-7,TGCAGTGCTAGGGATTCAGGGCGGCTAGCGGCGTTCTACGAGCAGTACTTC,CSARDSGRLAAFYEQYF
-,TRBV6-2/TRBV6-3,-,TRBJ1-1,TGTGCCAGCACTACGGTTACTCTCACTGAAGCTTTCTTT,CASTTVTLTEAFF
-,TRBV28,TRBD2,TRBJ2-1,TGTGCCAGCAGGGGACTTGCGGGGGTCACCTACAATGAGCAGTTCTTC,CASRGLAGVTYNEQFF
once,TRBV20-1,TRBD1,TRBJ2-5,TGCAGTGCTACTACAGTGGGACAGGGAGTGGAGACCCAGTACTTC,CSATTVGQGVETQYF
once,TRBV2,-,TRBJ1-2,TGTGCCAGCAGTGGAGGGCGGGGCTACACCTTC,CASSGGRGYTF
once,TRBV29-1,-,TRBJ2-1,TGCAGCGTTGAAGATATCGCGAGCGTTACACAATACAATGAGCAGTTCTTC,CSVEDIASVTQYNEQFF
-,TRBV27,-,TRBJ1-4,TGTGCCAGCAGCCGGGGTGAAAAACTGTTTTTT,CASSRGEKLFF
-,TRBV15,TRBD2,TRBJ2-7,TGTGCCACCAGCAGAGACACCTCTCTGGGAGGGCCCGGCGAGCAGTACTTC,CATSRDTSLGGPGEQYF